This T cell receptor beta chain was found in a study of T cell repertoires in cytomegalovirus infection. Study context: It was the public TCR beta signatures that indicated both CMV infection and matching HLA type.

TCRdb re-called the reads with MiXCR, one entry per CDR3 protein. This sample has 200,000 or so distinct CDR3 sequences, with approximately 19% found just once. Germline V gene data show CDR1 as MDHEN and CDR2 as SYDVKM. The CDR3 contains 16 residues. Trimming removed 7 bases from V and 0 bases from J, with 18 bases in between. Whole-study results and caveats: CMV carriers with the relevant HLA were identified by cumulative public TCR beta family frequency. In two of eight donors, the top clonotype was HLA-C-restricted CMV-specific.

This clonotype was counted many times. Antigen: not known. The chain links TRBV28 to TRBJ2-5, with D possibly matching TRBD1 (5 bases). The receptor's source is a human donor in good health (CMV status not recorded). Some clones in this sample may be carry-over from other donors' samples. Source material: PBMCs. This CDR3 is CASIPLLTAHQETQYF. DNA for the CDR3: TGTGCCAGCATCCCATTATTGACAGCGCACCAAGAGACCCAGTACTTC.